Reported below is one T cell receptor beta chain. The sample comes from a study of blood T cell repertoires in COVID-19. Turning to the study itself: Nucleic acid was either cDNA or gDNA, and it came from T cells, B-cell-depleted T cells, or PBMCs.

The V segment lost 6 bases and the J segment 2 bases; nucleotides outside the gene matches: 4. The length of the CDR3 is 15 residues. Per germline, CDR1 MNHEY and CDR2 SMNVEV (reference sequence). TCRdb keeps only in-frame clones here, not all; method: immunoSEQ multiplex PCR. The sample contains around 300,000 clones, over 80% of which appear only once. The receptor's source is a woman in her fifties or sixties with active or convalescent COVID-19. The genes are TRBV27 and TRBJ2-1, with TRBD2 identical over 10 bases. Sequencing was performed on peripheral blood. The CDR3 protein is CASSPGTSAYNEQFF. The CDR3 DNA reads TGTGCCAGCAGCCCAGGGACTAGCGCCTACAATGAGCAGTTCTTC.